This T cell receptor beta chain was identified during a study of T cells after yellow fever vaccination. They built TCR cDNA with 5'RACE template switching, a step that put in a universal primer site and UMIs. TCRdb recomputed calls from the 5' RACE reads with MiXCR, one row per CDR3 protein. The data show roughly 300,000 distinct CDR3 sequences, 6.5% to 8.5% seen once. The study's findings and limits: Post-booster repertoires contained most primary-vaccination clones again (roughly 96% CD4, approximately 88% CD8). One caveat is that FACS-sorted repertoires could contain abundant clonotypes contaminating from the bulk population. A weaker but faster secondary response was observed, peaking on day 5 versus 15.

Concerning this clonotype itself: Its antigen is not known.

The receptor was isolated from a man between 18 and 29 years old who received the YFV17D yellow fever vaccine. The sequencing here drew on PBMCs, taken about 41 days after the first yellow fever vaccination.

The CDR3 sequence is CASSQSAVNNQPQHF. In nucleotides, the CDR3 is TGTGCCAGCAGCCAAAGTGCGGTAAACAATCAGCCCCAGCATTTT. The chain uses TRBV3-1 and TRBJ1-5; D ambiguous. V dropped 2 bases and J dropped 3 bases, with 11 bases sitting between them. The CDR3 runs 15 residues. Germline V gene sequence: CDR1 LGHDT, CDR2 YNNKEL (reference sequence).